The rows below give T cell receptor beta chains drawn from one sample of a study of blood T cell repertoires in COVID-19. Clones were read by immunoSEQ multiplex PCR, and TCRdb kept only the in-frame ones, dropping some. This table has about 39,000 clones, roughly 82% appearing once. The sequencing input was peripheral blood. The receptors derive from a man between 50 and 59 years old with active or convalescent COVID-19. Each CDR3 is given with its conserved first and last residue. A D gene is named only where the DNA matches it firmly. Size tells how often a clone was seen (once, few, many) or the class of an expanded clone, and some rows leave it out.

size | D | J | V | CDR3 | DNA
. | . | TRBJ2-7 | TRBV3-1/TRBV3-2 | CASSQTGIFYEQYF | TGTGCCAGCAGCCAAACGGGAATTTTTTACGAGCAGTACTTC
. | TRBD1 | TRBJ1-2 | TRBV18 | CASSPSGTGAVANYGYTF | TGTGCCAGCTCACCGTCCGGGACAGGGGCCGTAGCTAACTATGGCTACACCTTC
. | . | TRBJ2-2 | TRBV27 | CASSRTGPITGELFF | TGTGCCAGCAGCCGGACTGGACCGATCACCGGGGAGCTGTTTTTT
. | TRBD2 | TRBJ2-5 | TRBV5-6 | CASSPGLAGATPLQETQYF | TGTGCCAGCAGCCCGGGACTAGCGGGGGCCACTCCCTTGCAAGAGACCCAGTACTTC
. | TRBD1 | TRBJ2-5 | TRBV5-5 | CASSPWDSQETQYF | TGTGCCAGCAGCCCATGGGACAGCCAAGAGACCCAGTACTTC
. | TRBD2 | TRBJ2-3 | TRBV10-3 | CAISESGGGATSTDTQYF | TGTGCCATCAGTGAATCGGGCGGGGGGGCGACTAGCACAGATACGCAGTATTTT
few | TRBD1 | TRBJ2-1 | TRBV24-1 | CATSDTGVDNEQFF | TGTGCCACCAGTGATACAGGGGTAGACAATGAGCAGTTCTTC
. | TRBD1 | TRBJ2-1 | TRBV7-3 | CASSTPLTGTGGNEQFF | TGTGCCAGCAGCACCCCTCTGACCGGGACAGGGGGCAATGAGCAGTTCTTC
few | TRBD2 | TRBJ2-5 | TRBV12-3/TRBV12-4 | CASRSSGGETQYF | TGTGCCAGCAGGTCAAGCGGGGGAGAGACCCAGTACTTC
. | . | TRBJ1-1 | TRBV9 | CASSVGGSTEAFF | TGTGCCAGCAGCGTAGGAGGGAGCACTGAAGCTTTCTTT
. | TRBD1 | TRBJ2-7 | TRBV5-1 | CASSLAGTGGDEQYF | TGCGCCAGCAGCTTAGCCGGGACAGGGGGCGACGAGCAGTACTTC
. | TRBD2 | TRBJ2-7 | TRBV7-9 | CASSPPPGLAGGNYEQYF | TGTGCCAGCAGCCCCCCTCCGGGACTAGCGGGGGGTAACTACGAGCAGTACTTC
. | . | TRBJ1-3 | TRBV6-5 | CASTETANSGNTIYF | TGTGCCAGCACCGAGACAGCCAACTCTGGAAACACCATATATTTT
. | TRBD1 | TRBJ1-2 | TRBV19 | CASSKLDRGEFNYGYTF | TGTGCCAGTAGTAAACTGGACAGGGGGGAGTTTAACTATGGCTACACCTTC
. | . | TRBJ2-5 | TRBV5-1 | CASSRSPGQGETQYF | TGCGCCAGCAGCCGATCCCCGGGGCAGGGGGAGACCCAGTACTTC
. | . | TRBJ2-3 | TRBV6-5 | CASSLAGTDTQYF | TGTGCCAGCAGCCTAGCAGGCACAGATACGCAGTATTTT
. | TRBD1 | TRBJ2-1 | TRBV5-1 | CASSPHRGPSFSSYNEQFF | TGCGCCAGCAGCCCGCACAGGGGGCCTTCCTTTAGCTCCTACAATGAGCAGTTCTTC
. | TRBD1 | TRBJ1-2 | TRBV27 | CASSQSGTGPPKGGYTF | TGTGCCAGCAGCCAATCGGGGACAGGGCCTCCAAAGGGTGGCTACACCTTC
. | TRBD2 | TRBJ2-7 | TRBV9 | CASSPWTSGGRSEQYF | TGTGCCAGCAGCCCATGGACTAGCGGGGGCCGTTCCGAGCAGTACTTC
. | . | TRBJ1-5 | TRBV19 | CASSIGGERPQHF | TGTGCCAGTAGTATCGGAGGGGAAAGGCCCCAGCATTTT
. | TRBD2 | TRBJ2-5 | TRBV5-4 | CASSITGGETQYF | TGTGCCAGCAGTATCACCGGGGGGGAGACCCAGTACTTC
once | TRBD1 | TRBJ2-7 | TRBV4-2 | CASSNAGTGNGEQYF | TGTGCCAGCAGCAACGCCGGGACAGGGAATGGCGAGCAGTACTTC
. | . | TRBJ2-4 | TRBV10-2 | CASSWQGILAKNIQYF | TGCGCCAGCAGTTGGCAGGGGATTCTAGCCAAAAACATTCAGTACTTC
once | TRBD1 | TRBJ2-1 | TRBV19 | CASSMVPGTGAFLYYNEQFF | TGTGCCAGTAGTATGGTACCCGGGACAGGGGCCTTCCTATACTACAATGAGCAGTTCTTC
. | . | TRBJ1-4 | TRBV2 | CASSGDKEGLFF | TGTGCCAGCAGTGGGGACAAGGAAGGACTGTTTTTT
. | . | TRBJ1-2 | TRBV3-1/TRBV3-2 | CASSDSYGYTF | TGTGCCAGCAGCGACAGCTATGGCTACACCTTC
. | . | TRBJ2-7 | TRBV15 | CATSRDLSGTYEQYF | TGTGCCACCAGCAGAGATCTATCAGGAACCTACGAGCAGTACTTC
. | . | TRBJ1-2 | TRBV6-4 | CASTPGRSPPVVAVDGYTF | TGTGCCAGCACCCCCGGAAGATCCCCTCCGGTGGTAGCAGTGGATGGCTACACCTTC
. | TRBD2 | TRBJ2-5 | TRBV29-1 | CSVEGGVAGYQETQYF | TGCAGCGTTGAAGGCGGAGTAGCGGGGTACCAAGAGACCCAGTACTTC
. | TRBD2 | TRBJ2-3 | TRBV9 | CASSQGLDGQYF | TGTGCCAGCAGCCAGGGACTAGACGGGCAGTATTTT
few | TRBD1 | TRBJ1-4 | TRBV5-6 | CASTKRTGWSEKLFF | TGTGCCAGCACCAAAAGGACAGGGTGGAGCGAAAAACTGTTTTTT
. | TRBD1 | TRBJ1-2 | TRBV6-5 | CASSYVTGMNGYTF | TGTGCCAGCAGTTACGTGACAGGGATGAATGGCTACACCTTC
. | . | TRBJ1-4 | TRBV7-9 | CASGESGVNEKLFF | TGTGCCAGCGGAGAGTCAGGGGTCAATGAAAAACTGTTTTTT
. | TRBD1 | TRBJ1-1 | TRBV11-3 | CASSLGQGARTEAFF | TGTGCCAGCAGCTTGGGACAGGGGGCGCGTACTGAAGCTTTCTTT
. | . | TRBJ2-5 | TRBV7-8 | CASSLGSGQETQYF | TGTGCCAGCAGCTTAGGTTCGGGTCAAGAGACCCAGTACTTC